This T cell receptor beta chain was recorded in a study of T cell responses to AZD1222 COVID-19 vaccine. Study-level results: All repertoire sampling was performed exclusively after the peak T cell response. Unmutated variant regions are reportedly targeted by nearly half of spike-specific TCRs.

This clone was seen once. Its antigen remains unknown. Profiling relied on immunoSEQ multiplex PCR, and the TCRdb table lists in-frame clones only, not all of them. In the table there are 150,000 to 200,000 clones, almost 95% of which are singletons. The source is an adult in good health. Sample: peripheral blood, taken on day 0 of AZD1222 vaccination.

CDR3 in amino acids: CAWSVRGTGRAYGYTF. CDR3 nucleotides: TGTGCCTGGAGTGTAAGAGGGACAGGGCGGGCCTATGGCTACACCTTC. This rearrangement joins TRBV30 to TRBJ1-2, with 9 bases fitting TRBD1. The length of the CDR3 is 16 residues. Germline V gives CDR1 GTSNPN, CDR2 SVGIG (reference sequence). After removal of 0 bases from V and 4 bases from J, the junction contained 9 bases not matched to a gene.